This T cell receptor (beta chain) derives from a study of early T cells in non-severe SARS-CoV-2 infection. At the level of the study: Investigators sequenced bulk RNA drawn from unsorted whole blood, and chains remained unpaired.

The germline V and J ends were trimmed by 8 bases and 7 bases, with 15 bases remaining between them. This CDR3 spans 13 amino acids. This clonotype was detected ten times or more. Individual cDNA molecules received unique molecular identifiers during library preparation. TCRdb reanalysed the 5' RACE reads using MiXCR and keeps one entry per CDR3 protein. The sample gives over 50,000 distinct CDR3 sequences, roughly an eighth of which show up once; 2.9% is in the top ten. The sequenced sample was whole blood. This TCR was recovered from an adult who was a healthcare worker with PCR-confirmed SARS-CoV-2 infection or an uninfected control (not recorded which). The rearrangement uses TRBV12-3 or TRBV12-4 and TRBJ1-5, with D perhaps TRBD1 (6 bases). This CDR3 reads CASGRGAGQPQHF. The CDR3 DNA follows: TGTGCCAGCGGAAGGGGGGCAGGACAGCCCCAGCATTTT.